This T cell receptor beta chain was obtained from a study of Ad26.COV2.S vaccination and SARS-CoV-2 variants. Indicated treatment: about 20 received Ad26.COV2.S at low or high dose, single or two shots; 5 received placebo; per-sample allocation not given. Specimens were obtained on day 63 following the first vaccine or placebo injection. The protocol was immunoSEQ multiplex PCR, while the TCRdb copy is restricted to in-frame clones and leaves out a portion. The sample holds a few hundred thousand clones; around 87% are singletons and the top ten take approximately 3.6%. The CDR3 has 13 amino acids. Germline CDR1 is MGHDK and CDR2 is SYGVNS. Unmatched junction bases numbered 7, after V lost 10 bases and J lost 2 bases.

This rearrangement joins TRBV25-1 to TRBJ2-5; 7 positions agree with TRBD2. The receptor's source is a person aged 18 to 59 who received the Ad26.COV2.S COVID-19 vaccine or a placebo. Sequencing was performed on peripheral blood, taken in a trial of Ad26.COV2.S vaccine versus placebo. The CDR3 coding sequence is TGTGCCACCAGACCGGGGGGTCAAGAGACCCAGTACTTC. Translation gives CATRPGGQETQYF.